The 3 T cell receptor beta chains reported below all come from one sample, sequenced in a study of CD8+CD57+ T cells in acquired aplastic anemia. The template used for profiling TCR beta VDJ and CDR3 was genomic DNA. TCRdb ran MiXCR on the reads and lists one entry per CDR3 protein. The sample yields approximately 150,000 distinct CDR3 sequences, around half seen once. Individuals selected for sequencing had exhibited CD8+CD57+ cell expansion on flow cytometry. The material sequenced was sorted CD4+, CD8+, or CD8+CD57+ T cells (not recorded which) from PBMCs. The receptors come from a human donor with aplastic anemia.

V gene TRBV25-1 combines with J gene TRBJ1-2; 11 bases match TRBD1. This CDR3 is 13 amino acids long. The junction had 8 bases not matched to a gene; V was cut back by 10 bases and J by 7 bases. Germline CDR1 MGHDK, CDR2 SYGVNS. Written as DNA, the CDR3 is TGTGCCACCCTGGACAGGGGGCGCTCTGGCTACACCTTC. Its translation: CATLDRGRSGYTF.

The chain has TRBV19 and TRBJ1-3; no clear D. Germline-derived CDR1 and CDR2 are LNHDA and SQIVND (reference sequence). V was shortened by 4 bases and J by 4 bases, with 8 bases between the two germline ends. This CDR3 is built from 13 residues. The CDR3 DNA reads TGTGCCAGTAGTACACCCAGCGGAAACACCATATATTTT. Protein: CASSTPSGNTIYF.

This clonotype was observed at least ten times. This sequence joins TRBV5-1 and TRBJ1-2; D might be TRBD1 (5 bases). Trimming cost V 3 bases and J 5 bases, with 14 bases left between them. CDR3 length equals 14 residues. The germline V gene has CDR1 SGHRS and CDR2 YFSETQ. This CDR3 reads CASSSDYSGYGYTF. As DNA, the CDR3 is TGCGCCAGCAGCTCGGACTATTCAGGGTATGGCTACACCTTC.